The 24 T cell receptor beta chains in this list originate from one sample, sequenced in a study of cytomegalovirus exposure and HLA in healthy donors. Amplification used 60 Vbeta primers and 13 Jbeta primers. Sequencing was performed with immunoSEQ multiplex PCR; in TCRdb, only in-frame clones are kept and a portion is missing. This sample has about 150,000 clones, with more than 70% found just once. Sample: PBMCs. These receptor sequences come from a woman in her thirties or forties in good health and CMV-seropositive.

This rearrangement joins TRBV5-5 to TRBJ1-2; the D gene is possibly TRBD1 (5 bases). Deletions cut 2 bases from V and 5 bases from J, with 13 bases between. Germline CDR1 is SGHKS and CDR2 is YYEKEE (reference sequence). The CDR3 has 14 amino acids. The chain's CDR3 is CASSFIGAPYGYTF. Here the CDR3 DNA reads TGTGCCAGCAGCTTTATTGGGGCCCCATATGGCTACACCTTC.

The chain is built from TRBV5-6 and TRBJ2-5, with 12 positions matching TRBD2. Germline V gives CDR1 SGHDT, CDR2 YYEEEE. After removal of 4 bases from V and 0 bases from J, the junction contained 7 bases not matched to a gene. The CDR3 loop spans 17 amino acids. This CDR3 reads CASSRPGLAGHQETQYF. The CDR3 nucleotides are TGTGCCAGCAGCAGACCGGGACTAGCGGGCCACCAAGAGACCCAGTACTTC.

V is TRBV5-1 and J is TRBJ2-7; D call uncertain. V lost 4 bases to trimming and J lost 5 bases, with 10 bases between them. CDR3 length equals 12 residues. The germline V gene has CDR1 SGHRS and CDR2 YFSETQ. The CDR3 sequence is CASSPDFHEQYF. The CDR3 DNA follows: TGCGCCAGCAGCCCAGACTTTCACGAGCAGTACTTC.

J is TRBJ2-2 and V is TRBV28, with D tentatively TRBD1 (5 bases). V lost 6 bases, J lost 6 bases, and 11 bases lay in between. The CDR3 sequence is 13 residues long. Germline V lookup: CDR1 MDHEN, CDR2 SYDVKM. The CDR3 DNA is TGTGCCAGCAGGGATGACAGCGCCGGGGAGCTGTTTTTT. Its protein is CASRDDSAGELFF.

V is TRBV4-2 and J is TRBJ2-5; TRBD2 matches 10 bases. Germline values: CDR1 LGHNA, CDR2 YNFKEQ. There are 16 residues in the CDR3. V shed 4 bases, J shed 5 bases, and the junction held 10 bases outside the gene matches. This CDR3 is CASSLSGAGGMETQYF. The DNA for the CDR3 is TGTGCCAGCAGCCTCTCCGGAGCGGGAGGGATGGAGACCCAGTACTTC.

V usage is TRBV19 and J usage is TRBJ2-5; D is unclear. The CDR3 extends over 14 amino acids. Germline lookup yields CDR1 LNHDA and CDR2 SQIVND (reference sequence). V dropped 4 bases and J dropped 3 bases, with 12 bases sitting between them. The DNA of the CDR3 is TGTGCCAGTAGTACCCTTGTTGAGGAAGAGACCCAGTACTTC. This gives the protein CASSTLVEEETQYF.

J is TRBJ2-1 and V is TRBV5-5; tentatively, D is TRBD1 (6 bases). Germline CDR1 and CDR2: SGHKS and YYEKEE (reference sequence). The CDR3 has 18 residues. Trimming took 4 bases from V and 4 from J, leaving 24 bases between them. The CDR3 sequence: CASSPPGHEALLYNEQFF. CDR3 coding DNA: TGTGCCAGCAGCCCTCCGGGACATGAGGCGTTACTATACAATGAGCAGTTCTTC.

This chain joins TRBV27 and TRBJ2-7; 8 bases line up with TRBD1. Germline lookup yields CDR1 MNHEY and CDR2 SMNVEV (reference sequence). The CDR3 has 16 amino acids. Unmatched junction bases numbered 8, after V lost 0 bases and J lost 4 bases. CDR3 protein: CASSLSWGQDEYEQYF. The CDR3 DNA follows: TGTGCCAGCAGTTTATCCTGGGGACAGGATGAGTACGAGCAGTACTTC.

The chain couples TRBV5-1 to TRBJ1-1; no clear D gene. The CDR3 contains 15 residues. Germline CDR1 SGHRS, CDR2 YFSETQ. The ends were cut back, 0 bases at V and 0 bases at J, with 9 bases in the middle. CDR3 amino acids: CASSLATLLNTEAFF. The CDR3 nucleotides read TGCGCCAGCAGCTTGGCTACTTTGCTGAACACTGAAGCTTTCTTT.

This clone was recorded a few times. The CDR3 protein is CASSSPTGLTDTQYF. CDR3 coding DNA: TGTGCCAGCAGCTCGCCGACAGGGCTGACAGATACGCAGTATTTT. The chain uses TRBV7-6 and TRBJ2-3; 7 bases align to TRBD1. Trimming cost V 4 bases and J 3 bases; bases outside gene matches: 7. The CDR3 loop spans 15 amino acids. CDR1 SGHVS and CDR2 FNYEAQ come from the germline V gene. The full variable domain, completed using reference TRBV7-6 and TRBJ2-3, is GAGVSQSPRYKVTKRGQDVALRCDPISGHVSLYWYRQALGQGPEFLTYFNYEAQQDKSGLPNDRFSAERPEGSISTLTIQRTEQRDSAMYRCASSSPTGLTDTQYFGPGTRLTVL.

The rearrangement joins TRBV5-5 to TRBJ2-5; D is possibly TRBD2 (5 bases). V gave up 4 bases and J gave up 3 bases, with 16 bases separating them. Germline V CDR1 and CDR2: SGHKS, YYEKEE (reference sequence). The CDR3 loop spans 15 amino acids. In nucleotides, the CDR3 is TGTGCCAGCAGCCCGGGCGATGGACTGAAAGAGACCCAGTACTTC. As protein: CASSPGDGLKETQYF.

This chain uses TRBV15 with TRBJ1-6; 7 nucleotides align to TRBD1. The CDR3 contains 13 residues. The V and J ends lost 3 bases and 8 bases, in that order; junction bases with no gene match: 1. Germline CDR1 reads LNHNV; CDR2 reads YYDKDF (reference sequence). The CDR3 DNA reads as TGTGCCACCAGCAGCGACAGGGATTCACCCCTCCACTTT. Its protein is CATSSDRDSPLHF.

The sample holds one count of this clone. The chain joins TRBV30 to TRBJ1-4; TRBD1 agrees at 8 bases. The CDR3 spans 13 residues. Germline V gene lookup returns CDR1 GTSNPN and CDR2 SVGIG (reference sequence). V was clipped by 4 bases and J by 8 bases; unmatched bases: 6. CDR3 protein: CAWTTGVGEKLFF. In DNA form, the CDR3 reads TGTGCCTGGACGACAGGGGTGGGCGAAAAACTGTTTTTT.

The chain employs TRBV18 and TRBJ2-6; TRBD2 matches at 10 bases. From germline, CDR1 is KGHSH and CDR2 LQKENI. J lost 2 bases, V lost 5 bases, and 12 bases had no gene match. There are 19 residues in the CDR3. The CDR3 bases are TGTGCCAGCTCAATCGGGCCTAGCGGGAGACCGACTGGGGCCAACGTCCTGACTTTC. It specifies CASSIGPSGRPTGANVLTF.

This sequence joins TRBV9 and TRBJ2-1; no clear D gene. Trimming stripped 4 bases from V and 0 bases from J, with 11 bases between. CDR3 length equals 15 residues. Germline CDR1 and CDR2: SGDLS and YYNGEE. The DNA of the CDR3 is TGTGCCAGCAGCCCCTCCCTTCGCTCCTACAATGAGCAGTTCTTC. Translated, it gives CASSPSLRSYNEQFF. Based on the CDR3 plus reference TRBV9 and TRBJ2-1, the full variable domain is DSGVTQTPKHLITATGQRVTLRCSPRSGDLSVYWYQQSLDQGLQFLIQYYNGEERAKGNILERFSAQQFPDLHSELNLSSLELGDSALYFCASSPSLRSYNEQFFGPGTRLTVL.

This chain joins TRBV29-1 and TRBJ2-7; 10 bases are shared with TRBD2. The CDR3 is 14 amino acids. Germline CDR1 and CDR2: SQVTM and ANQGSEA. Trimming at V came to 6 bases and at J to 6 bases, leaving 11 bases not matched to a gene. The CDR3 bases are TGCAGCGTCGCCACTAGCGGGAAGGACTTCGAGCAGTACTTC. Its translation is CSVATSGKDFEQYF.

A few counts support this clone. The chain uses TRBV6-6 and TRBJ1-2, with 7 positions matching TRBD1. The CDR3 consists of 13 residues. V lost 6 bases, J lost 8 bases, and 9 bases stayed unmatched. The V gene's germline CDR1 is MNHNY and CDR2 SVGAGI (reference sequence). The DNA for the CDR3 is TGTGCCAGCAGGAGGATAGGGGGCGAGGGCTACACCTTC. Amino acid sequence: CASRRIGGEGYTF.

The chain joins TRBV29-1 to TRBJ2-1; TRBD2 matches 14 bases. From germline, CDR1 is SQVTM and CDR2 ANQGSEA. CDR3 length: 16 residues. Trimming at V came to 5 bases and at J to 5 bases, leaving 8 bases not matched to a gene. Here the CDR3 DNA reads TGCAGCGTTAAAGCGGGACTAGCGGGAGCAAACAATGAGCAGTTCTTC. Translated: CSVKAGLAGANNEQFF.

The rearrangement links TRBV6-1 to TRBJ1-4; 9 bases are a match to TRBD1. The length of the CDR3 is 14 residues. The trim removed 5 bases at V and 8 bases at J, leaving 6 bases unmatched. Germline V lookup: CDR1 MNHNS, CDR2 SASEGT. The CDR3, as DNA: TGTGCCAGCAGTAAACAGGGGGCAGGGGAAAAACTGTTTTTT. This sequence encodes CASSKQGAGEKLFF.

The rearrangement joins TRBV5-1 to TRBJ1-4; 10 bases align to TRBD1. CDR3 length equals 20 residues. The trim removed 4 bases at V and 0 bases at J, leaving 15 bases unmatched. CDR1 is SGHRS and CDR2 is YFSETQ in the germline V gene. The CDR3 region has the DNA TGCGCCAGCAGCGGGGGGACAGGGGCGACTATTTTAGCAACTAATGAAAAACTGTTTTTT. This translates into CASSGGTGATILATNEKLFF.

The chain combines TRBV19 with TRBJ1-5; weak D call: TRBD1 (5 bases). Trimming took 3 bases from V and 3 from J, leaving 12 bases between them. The CDR3 contains 15 residues. From germline, CDR1 is LNHDA and CDR2 SQIVND (reference sequence). CDR3 bases: TGTGCCAGTAGTATTGCAGGGCCCCTCAATCAGCCCCAGCATTTT. Protein product: CASSIAGPLNQPQHF.

This chain connects TRBV9 to TRBJ2-1; TRBD2 matches 9 bases. The V gene end was trimmed by 3 bases and the J gene end by 4 bases; junction bases not matched to a gene: 11. The germline CDR1 and CDR2 sequences are SGDLS and YYNGEE. The CDR3 loop spans 17 amino acids. The CDR3 here is CASSAGVAGGPYNEQFF. The CDR3 region has the DNA TGTGCCAGCAGCGCCGGAGTGGCGGGAGGGCCTTACAATGAGCAGTTCTTC.

The V gene is TRBV5-1, the J gene TRBJ2-7; 11 bases are a match to TRBD2. V shed 4 bases and J 0 bases; nucleotides not matched to a gene: 6. The CDR3 loop spans 16 amino acids. CDR1 is SGHRS, CDR2 YFSETQ, per germline. CDR3 sequence reads: CASSPTSGTLSYEQYF. As DNA, the CDR3 is TGCGCCAGCAGCCCGACTAGCGGGACCCTCTCCTACGAGCAGTACTTC.

The V and J genes are TRBV13 and TRBJ1-4, with D hard to call. This CDR3 spans 13 amino acids. Trimming removed 0 bases at V and 5 bases at J, with 4 bases between. Germline CDR1 is PRHDT and CDR2 is FYEKMQ (reference sequence). CDR3 nucleotide sequence: TGTGCCAGCAGCTTAGGAGAGAATGAAAAACTGTTTTTT. Translating it yields CASSLGENEKLFF.